This T cell receptor beta chain stems from a study of blood T cell repertoires in COVID-19. The data were produced by immunoSEQ multiplex PCR, yet TCRdb's version contains in-frame clones alone and is incomplete. The sample gives roughly 120,000 clones, approximately 68% of which show up once; under 10% is in the top ten. Worth noting for this clone: This specimen includes other DNA sequences encoding the same CDR3.

Germline V lookup: CDR1 MNHEY, CDR2 SMNVEV (reference sequence). After removal of 4 bases from V and 8 bases from J, the junction contained 4 bases not matched to a gene. This CDR3 is 12 amino acids long. Material for sequencing was peripheral blood. V is TRBV27 and J is TRBJ1-2; 7 bases are shared with TRBD1. The TCR comes from a woman aged 60-75 years with acute or convalescent COVID-19. The CDR3 region has the DNA TGTGCCAGCAGTTCTAACAGGGGAGGCTACACCTTC. Translated: CASSSNRGGYTF.